The 16 T cell receptor beta chains given below trace back to one sample, sequenced in a study of blood T cell repertoires in COVID-19. Clones were read by immunoSEQ multiplex PCR, and TCRdb kept only the in-frame ones, dropping some. The sample lists roughly 250,000 clones; 65% to 85% were seen once. Sequencing was carried out using peripheral blood. Every receptor here comes from a person aged 70 to 85 with COVID-19, enrolled during active disease.

The chain recombines TRBV6-2 or TRBV6-3 with TRBJ1-5; 7 nucleotides match TRBD1. The length of the CDR3 is 17 residues. Germline lookup yields CDR1 MNHEY and CDR2 SVGEGT. V was pared by 0 bases and J by 3 bases, with 8 bases of the junction left unmatched. The CDR3 region is CASSYSGTVTFNQPQHF. The CDR3 coding sequence is TGTGCCAGCAGTTACTCTGGGACAGTTACATTCAATCAGCCCCAGCATTTT.

V and J are TRBV4-1 and TRBJ2-3; 7 bases agree with TRBD1. This CDR3 has 16 residues. With 0 bases clipped from V and 2 bases from J, the junction kept 5 bases outside the gene matches. Germline V gene data show CDR1 as MGHRA and CDR2 as YSYEKL. The CDR3 here is CASSQEPTGITDTQYF. As DNA, the CDR3 is TGCGCCAGCAGCCAAGAACCGACAGGGATCACAGATACGCAGTATTTT.

The rearrangement uses TRBV3-1 (or the pseudogene TRBV3-2) and TRBJ2-1, with D possibly being TRBD2 (5 bases). V lost 0 bases and J lost 2, with 11 bases in between. This CDR3 comprises 16 residues. Germline-derived CDR1 and CDR2 are LGHDT and YNNKEL (reference sequence). CDR3 in amino acids: CASSQEGGRTYNEQFF. The CDR3 coding sequence is TGTGCCAGCAGCCAAGAAGGAGGCAGGACCTACAATGAGCAGTTCTTC.

Regarding this clone: The same CDR3 also results from other DNA sequences found in this sample. CDR3 nucleotide sequence: TGTGCCAGTAGTATTGGGACAGGGGGCAATCAGCCCCAGCATTTT. It encodes CASSIGTGGNQPQHF. This chain uses TRBV19 with TRBJ1-5; 10 bases line up with TRBD1. V lost 3 bases and J lost 2; bases outside the gene matches: 1. The CDR3 contains 15 residues. Germline assignment: CDR1 LNHDA and CDR2 SQIVND (reference sequence).

The chain joins TRBV5-5 to TRBJ1-1, with D maybe TRBD1 (6 bases). V shed 2 bases and J shed 2 bases, with 13 bases lying between them. Germline V lookup: CDR1 SGHKS, CDR2 YYEKEE (reference sequence). The CDR3 contains 15 residues. The CDR3 nucleotides are TGTGCCAGCAGCTTCGGACAGCTAGACAACACTGAAGCTTTCTTT. Protein: CASSFGQLDNTEAFF.

This chain joins TRBV4-1 and TRBJ2-1, with TRBD1 as a possible D gene (6 bases). CDR3 length: 16 amino acids. Germline V lookup: CDR1 MGHRA, CDR2 YSYEKL. The V gene lost 3 bases and the J gene lost 2 bases, with 14 bases spanning the gap. DNA for the CDR3: TGCGCCAGCAGCCAGGCCGGGACAAGGGCCTACAATGAGCAGTTCTTC. Translation gives CASSQAGTRAYNEQFF.

This clone occurred a few times. The chain combines TRBV27 with TRBJ1-4, with D possibly matching TRBD1 (5 bases). CDR1 is MNHEY, CDR2 SMNVEV, per germline (reference sequence). The CDR3 totals 15 residues. The V end lost 3 bases, the J end lost 8 bases, and 16 bases lay between the germline ends. CDR3 DNA: TGTGCCAGCAGTTTTAGTGCGGGGCGCGGGGAAAAACTGTTTTTT. This sequence encodes CASSFSAGRGEKLFF.

Here the CDR3 reads CASSPVAKNIQYF. DNA for the CDR3: TGTGCCAGCAGTCCGGTAGCCAAAAACATTCAGTACTTC. V gene TRBV6-5 combines with J gene TRBJ2-4; D is uncertain. V was trimmed by 5 bases and J by 0 bases, leaving 5 bases between them. The CDR3 is 13 amino acids. Looked up from germline, CDR1 is MNHEY and CDR2 is SVGAGI.

The rearrangement uses TRBV21-1 and TRBJ1-2. TRBV21-1 is a pseudogene. This CDR3 comprises 14 residues. The CDR3 DNA reads as TGTGCCAGCAGCAAACCGGAGGGGCTAAGTGGCTACACCTTC. Encoded protein: CASSKPEGLSGYTF.

The V gene is TRBV7-2, the J gene TRBJ2-7; weak D call: TRBD1 (6 bases). The CDR3 loop spans 18 amino acids. V was cut by 3 bases and J by 5 bases, with 26 bases left in between. Germline V gene lookup returns CDR1 SGHTA and CDR2 FQGNSA. The chain's CDR3 is CASSFLGQTVSPFHEQYF. The DNA for the CDR3 is TGTGCCAGCAGCTTTCTCGGACAGACAGTCTCCCCTTTCCACGAGCAGTACTTC. The full variable domain, its missing parts supplied by reference TRBV7-2 and TRBJ2-7, is GAGVSQSPSNKVTEKGKDVELRCDPISGHTALYWYRQSLGQGLEFLIYFQGNSAPDKSGLPSDRFSAERTGGSVSTLTIQRTQQEDSAVYLCASSFLGQTVSPFHEQYFGPGTRLTVT.

This clone was counted a few times. This sequence joins TRBV29-1 and TRBJ1-1; the D gene is possibly TRBD1 (5 bases). Germline V gene lookup returns CDR1 SQVTM and CDR2 ANQGSEA. V was clipped by 6 bases and J by 8 bases, with 10 bases between them. The CDR3 is 10 amino acids. The CDR3 DNA sequence: TGCAGCGTGGCGGGGGGGGAAGCTTTCTTT. Amino acids: CSVAGGEAFF.

V gene TRBV6-5 combines with J gene TRBJ1-5; D possibly corresponds to TRBD1 (5 bases). The V and J ends lost 0 bases and 7 bases respectively, with 7 bases between them. This CDR3 spans 13 amino acids. Germline values: CDR1 MNHEY, CDR2 SVGAGI. The CDR3 DNA sequence: TGTGCCAGCAGTTACTCGGGGCGGCAGCCCCAGCATTTT. Protein: CASSYSGRQPQHF.

This chain uses TRBV3-1 (or the pseudogene TRBV3-2) with TRBJ1-3; D is possibly TRBD1 (6 bases). Germline CDR1 is LGHDT and CDR2 is YNNKEL (reference sequence). The CDR3 runs 14 residues. V shed 2 bases and J shed 6 bases, with 11 bases lying between them. The CDR3: CASSQFQGTNTIYF. The CDR3, as DNA: TGTGCCAGCAGCCAATTTCAGGGGACAAACACCATATATTTT.

The rearrangement joins TRBV28 to TRBJ2-7, with D maybe TRBD2 (7 bases). Germline V CDR1 and CDR2: MDHEN, SYDVKM. This CDR3 has 12 residues. Trimming shortened V by 7 bases and J by 6 bases, and 13 bases separated the two germline ends. The CDR3 here is CASKGGVREQYF. CDR3 DNA sequence: TGTGCCAGCAAGGGGGGGGTCCGCGAGCAGTACTTC. The variable domain in full, completed from reference TRBV28 and TRBJ2-7, reads DVKVTQSSRYLVKRTGEKVFLECVQDMDHENMFWYRQDPGLGLRLIYFSYDVKMKEKGDIPEGYSVSREKKERFSLILESASTNQTSMYLCASKGGVREQYFGPGTRLTVT.

The chain carries TRBV11-2 and TRBJ2-1, with a possible D match to TRBD1 (5 bases). The CDR3 covers 17 residues. In germline, CDR1 is SGHAT, CDR2 FQNNGV. V lost 3 bases to trimming and J lost 4 bases, with 19 bases between them. The CDR3 sequence is CASSFSAGQGSYNEQFF. The CDR3 DNA reads as TGTGCCAGCAGCTTTTCCGCCGGCCAGGGTTCGTACAATGAGCAGTTCTTC.

The chain carries TRBV2 and TRBJ2-5; D is undetermined. The CDR3 totals 11 residues. V lost 6 bases and J lost 5, with 7 bases in between. The germline V gene has CDR1 SNHLY and CDR2 FYNNEI. The CDR3: CASRNIETQYF. CDR3 nucleotides: TGTGCCAGCAGGAACATTGAGACCCAGTACTTC.